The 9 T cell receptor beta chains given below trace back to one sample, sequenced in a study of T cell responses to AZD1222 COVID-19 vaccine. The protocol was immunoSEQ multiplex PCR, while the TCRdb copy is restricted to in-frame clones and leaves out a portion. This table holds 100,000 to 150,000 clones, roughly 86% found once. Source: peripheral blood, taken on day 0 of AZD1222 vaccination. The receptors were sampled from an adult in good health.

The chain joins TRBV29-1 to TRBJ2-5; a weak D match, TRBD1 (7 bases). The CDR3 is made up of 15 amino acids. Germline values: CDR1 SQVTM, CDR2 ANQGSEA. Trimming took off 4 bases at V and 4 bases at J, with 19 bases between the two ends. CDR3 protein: CSVGNYRGGRETQYF. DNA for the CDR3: TGCAGCGTTGGAAATTACAGGGGAGGTCGAGAGACCCAGTACTTC.

This CDR3 is CASSVDVTGELFF. The CDR3 region has the DNA TGTGCCAGCAGCGTAGATGTGACCGGGGAGCTGTTTTTT. The V and J genes are TRBV9 and TRBJ2-2; no clear D. The V end was cut by 0 bases, the J end by 5 bases, with 5 bases between. The CDR3 loop spans 13 amino acids. CDR1 and CDR2 (germline): SGDLS, YYNGEE.

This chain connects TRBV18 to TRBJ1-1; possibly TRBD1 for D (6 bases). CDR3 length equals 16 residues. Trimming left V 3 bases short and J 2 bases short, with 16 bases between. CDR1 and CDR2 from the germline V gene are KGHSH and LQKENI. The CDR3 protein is CASSPQTGAANTEAFF. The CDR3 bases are TGTGCCAGCTCACCCCAAACGGGGGCAGCAAACACTGAAGCTTTCTTT. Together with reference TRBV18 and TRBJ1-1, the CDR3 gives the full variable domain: NAGVMQNPRHLVRRRGQEARLRCSPMKGHSHVYWYRQLPEEGLKFMVYLQKENIIDESGMPKERFSAEFPKEGPSILRIQQVVRGDSAAYFCASSPQTGAANTEAFFGQGTRLTVV.

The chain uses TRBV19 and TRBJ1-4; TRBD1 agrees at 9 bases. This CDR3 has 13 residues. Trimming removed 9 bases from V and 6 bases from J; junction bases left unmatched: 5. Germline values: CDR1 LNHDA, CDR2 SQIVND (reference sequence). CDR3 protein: CASSGQGYEKLFF. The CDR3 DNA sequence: TGTGCCAGCTCGGGACAGGGCTATGAAAAACTGTTTTTT.

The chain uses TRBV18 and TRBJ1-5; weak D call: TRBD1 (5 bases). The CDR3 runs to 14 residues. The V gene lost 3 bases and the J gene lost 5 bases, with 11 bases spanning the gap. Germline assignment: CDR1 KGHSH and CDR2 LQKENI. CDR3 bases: TGTGCCAGCTCACCTGGCAGGGAGGATCAGCCCCAGCATTTT. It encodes CASSPGREDQPQHF.

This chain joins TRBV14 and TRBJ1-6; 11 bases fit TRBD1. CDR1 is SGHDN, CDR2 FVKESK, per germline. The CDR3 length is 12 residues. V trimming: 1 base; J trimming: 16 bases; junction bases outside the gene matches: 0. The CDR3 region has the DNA TGTGCCAGCAGCCAAGGGGACAGGGGGCTCCACTTT. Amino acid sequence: CASSQGDRGLHF.

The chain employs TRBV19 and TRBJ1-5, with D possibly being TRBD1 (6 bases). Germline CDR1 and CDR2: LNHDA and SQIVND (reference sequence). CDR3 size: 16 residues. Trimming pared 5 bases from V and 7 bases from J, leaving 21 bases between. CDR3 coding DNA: TGTGCCAGTAGTCCTACCCAGGGGTATGCTGGACAGCCCCAGCATTTT. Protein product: CASSPTQGYAGQPQHF. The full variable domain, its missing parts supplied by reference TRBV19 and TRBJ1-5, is DGGITQSPKYLFRKEGQNVTLSCEQNLNHDAMYWYRQDPGQGLRLIYYSQIVNDFQKGDIAEGYSVSREKKESFPLTVTSAQKNPTAFYLCASSPTQGYAGQPQHFGDGTRLSIL.

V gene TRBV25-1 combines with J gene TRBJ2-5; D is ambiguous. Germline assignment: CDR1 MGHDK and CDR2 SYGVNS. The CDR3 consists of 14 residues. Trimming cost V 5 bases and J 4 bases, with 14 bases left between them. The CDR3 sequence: CASSKGSWGETQYF. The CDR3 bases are TGTGCCAGCAGTAAGGGTTCGTGGGGAGAGACCCAGTACTTC.

CDR3 nucleotides: TGTGCCAGCAGCGGGACAGCGAACACTGAAGCTTTCTTT. As protein: CASSGTANTEAFF. This chain uses TRBV12-3 or TRBV12-4 with TRBJ1-1, with 7 nucleotides matching TRBD1. V was clipped by 6 bases and J by 1 base; unmatched bases: 2. This CDR3 region has 13 residues.